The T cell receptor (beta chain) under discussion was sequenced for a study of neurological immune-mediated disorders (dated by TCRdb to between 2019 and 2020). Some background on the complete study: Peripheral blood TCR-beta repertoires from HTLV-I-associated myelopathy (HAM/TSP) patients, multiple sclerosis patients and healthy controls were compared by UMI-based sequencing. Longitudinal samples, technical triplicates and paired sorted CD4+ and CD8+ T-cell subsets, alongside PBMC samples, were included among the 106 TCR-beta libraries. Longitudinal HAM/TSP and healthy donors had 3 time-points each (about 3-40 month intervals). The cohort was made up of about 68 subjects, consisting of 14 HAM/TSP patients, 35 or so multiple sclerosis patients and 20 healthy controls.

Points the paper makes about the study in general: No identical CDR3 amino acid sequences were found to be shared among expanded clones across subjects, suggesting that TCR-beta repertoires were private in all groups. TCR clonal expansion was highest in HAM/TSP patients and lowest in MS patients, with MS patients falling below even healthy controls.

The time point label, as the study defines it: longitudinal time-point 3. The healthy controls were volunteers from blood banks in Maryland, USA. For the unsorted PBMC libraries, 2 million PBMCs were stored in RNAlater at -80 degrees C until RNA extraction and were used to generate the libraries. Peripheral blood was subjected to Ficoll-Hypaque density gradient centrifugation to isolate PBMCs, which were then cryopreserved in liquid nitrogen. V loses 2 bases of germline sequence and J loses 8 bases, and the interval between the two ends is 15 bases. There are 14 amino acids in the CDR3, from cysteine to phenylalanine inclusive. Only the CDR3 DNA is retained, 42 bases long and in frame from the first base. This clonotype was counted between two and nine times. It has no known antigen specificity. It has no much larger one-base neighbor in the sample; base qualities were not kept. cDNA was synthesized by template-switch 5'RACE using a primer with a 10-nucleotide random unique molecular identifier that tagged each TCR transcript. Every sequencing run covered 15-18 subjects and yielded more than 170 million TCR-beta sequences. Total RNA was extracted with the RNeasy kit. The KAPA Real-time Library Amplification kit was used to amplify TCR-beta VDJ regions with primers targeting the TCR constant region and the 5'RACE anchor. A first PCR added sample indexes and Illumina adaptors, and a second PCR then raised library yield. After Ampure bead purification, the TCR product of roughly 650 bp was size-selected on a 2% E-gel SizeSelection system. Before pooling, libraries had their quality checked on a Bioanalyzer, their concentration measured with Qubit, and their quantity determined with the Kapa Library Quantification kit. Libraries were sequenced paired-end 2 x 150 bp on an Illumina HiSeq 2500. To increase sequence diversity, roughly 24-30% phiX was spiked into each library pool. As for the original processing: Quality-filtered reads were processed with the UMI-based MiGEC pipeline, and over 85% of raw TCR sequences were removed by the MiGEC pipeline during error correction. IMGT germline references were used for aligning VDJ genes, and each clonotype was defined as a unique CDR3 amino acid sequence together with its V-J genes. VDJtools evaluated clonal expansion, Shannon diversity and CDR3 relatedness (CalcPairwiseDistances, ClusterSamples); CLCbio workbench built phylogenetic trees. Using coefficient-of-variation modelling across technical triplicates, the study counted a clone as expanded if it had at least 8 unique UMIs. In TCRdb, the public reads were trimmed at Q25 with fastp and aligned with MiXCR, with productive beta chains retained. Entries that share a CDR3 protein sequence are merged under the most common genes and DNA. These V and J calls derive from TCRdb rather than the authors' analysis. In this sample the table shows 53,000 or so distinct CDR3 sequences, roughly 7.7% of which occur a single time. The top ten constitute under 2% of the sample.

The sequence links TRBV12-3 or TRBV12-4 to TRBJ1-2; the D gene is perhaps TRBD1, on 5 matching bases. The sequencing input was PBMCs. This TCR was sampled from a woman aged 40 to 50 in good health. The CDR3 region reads CASSLRGTSGGYTF. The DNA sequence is TGTGCCAGCAGTTTAAGGGGTACTTCGGGCGGCTACACCTTC.